The 31 T cell receptor beta chains reported below all come from one sample, sequenced in a study of cytomegalovirus exposure and HLA in healthy donors. It was with 60 Vbeta and 13 Jbeta primers that the PCR ran. Data came from immunoSEQ multiplex PCR; TCRdb stores just in-frame clones and leaves some out. The table lists approximately 100,000 clones, around 80% of them singletons. The sequenced sample consisted of PBMCs. These receptors came from a woman in her forties or fifties in good health and CMV-seropositive.

This chain connects TRBV19 to TRBJ1-5, with D uncertain. The CDR3 length is 15 residues. V shed 7 bases and J shed 3 bases, with 16 bases lying between them. Looked up from germline, CDR1 is LNHDA and CDR2 is SQIVND (reference sequence). The CDR3 protein is CASTTSGGINQPQHF. CDR3 in DNA: TGTGCCAGTACCACTTCCGGCGGGATCAATCAGCCCCAGCATTTT.

The genes are TRBV6-5 and TRBJ1-6, with a weak D call TRBD1 (5 bases). The germline gives CDR1 MNHEY, CDR2 SVGAGI. The CDR3 loop spans 14 amino acids. The V end lost 9 bases, the J end lost 14 bases, and 23 bases lay between the germline ends. As DNA, the CDR3 is TGTGCCAGTCATTCAGGCGGGACCTGGGGGACCCTCCACTTT. Translated, it gives CASHSGGTWGTLHF.

The rearrangement links TRBV27 to TRBJ1-2; TRBD1 matches at 11 bases. CDR3 size: 15 residues. CDR1 and CDR2 from the germline V gene are MNHEY and SMNVEV (reference sequence). Losses at the gene ends were 5 bases for V and 4 bases for J; bases not matched to a gene: 6. The chain's CDR3 is CASSPGTGGGYGYTF. CDR3 DNA: TGTGCCAGCAGTCCAGGGACAGGGGGGGGCTATGGCTACACCTTC.

This clone was detected only a few times. This chain uses TRBV5-1 with TRBJ1-4, with TRBD1 identical over 8 bases. The germline CDR1 and CDR2 sequences are SGHRS and YFSETQ. The CDR3 has 16 amino acids. V was pared by 4 bases and J by 8 bases, with 13 bases of the junction left unmatched. Here the CDR3 reads CASSPRDRLREEKLFF. The CDR3 DNA reads as TGCGCCAGCAGCCCCCGGGACAGGCTCCGGGAAGAAAAACTGTTTTTT.

The chain carries TRBV4-2 and TRBJ1-1, with unresolved D. The CDR3 extends over 13 amino acids. V was shortened by 1 base and J by 0 bases, with 3 bases between the two germline ends. Per the germline V gene, CDR1 is LGHNA and CDR2 is YNFKEQ. CDR3 in DNA: TGTGCCAGCAGCCAAGTTATGAACACTGAAGCTTTCTTT. This encodes CASSQVMNTEAFF.

This clone has only one observation. The chain is built from TRBV30 and TRBJ2-1; the D gene is possibly TRBD2 (5 bases). Trimming removed 4 bases from V and 8 bases from J, with 9 bases in between. The CDR3 runs to 11 residues. Germline-derived CDR1 and CDR2 are GTSNPN and SVGIG (reference sequence). Here the CDR3 reads CAWTLAYEQFF. The CDR3 nucleotides read TGTGCCTGGACCCTAGCCTATGAGCAGTTCTTC.

The genes are TRBV10-3 and TRBJ2-1; 9 nucleotides align to TRBD2. The germline V gene encodes CDR1 ENHRY and CDR2 SYGVKD. The CDR3 has 13 residues. V lost 10 bases and J lost 1; bases outside the gene matches: 2. The CDR3 DNA reads as TGTGCCACCACTAGCGGGTCCTACAATGAGCAGTTCTTC. It specifies CATTSGSYNEQFF.

The V gene is TRBV6-1, the J gene TRBJ2-1; the D gene is possibly TRBD2 (6 bases). The CDR3 extends over 14 amino acids. V was shortened by 8 bases and J by 7 bases, with 18 bases between the two germline ends. Per germline, CDR1 MNHNS and CDR2 SASEGT. This chain's CDR3 is CASGTSLTTNEQFF. The CDR3 nucleotides are TGTGCCAGCGGTACTAGCCTGACGACTAATGAGCAGTTCTTC.

This clone appeared many times. This chain links TRBV10-2 with TRBJ1-1; weak D call: TRBD1 (5 bases). The CDR3 extends over 15 amino acids. The germline V gene encodes CDR1 WSHSY and CDR2 SAAADI. V dropped 2 bases and J dropped 5 bases, with 15 bases sitting between them. The CDR3 reads CASSERGRLGTEAFF. The DNA for the CDR3 is TGCGCCAGCAGTGAGAGGGGCCGTTTAGGGACTGAAGCTTTCTTT.

CDR3 in amino acids: CASSLTTAYNEKLFF. The CDR3 bases are TGTGCCAGCAGCCTGACGACAGCCTATAATGAAAAACTGTTTTTT. The chain carries TRBV2 and TRBJ1-4, with D perhaps matching TRBD1 (5 bases). The V gene lost 6 bases and the J gene lost 4 bases, with 15 bases spanning the gap. This CDR3 has 15 amino acids. CDR1 and CDR2 (germline): SNHLY, FYNNEI.

The gene calls are TRBV7-9 and TRBJ2-4, with D possibly being TRBD1 (6 bases). Trimming took off 3 bases at V and 9 bases at J, with 24 bases between the two ends. Germline CDR1 and CDR2: SEHNR and FQNEAQ (reference sequence). The CDR3 loop spans 17 amino acids. In DNA form, the CDR3 reads TGTGCCAGCAGCTTGGACAGTACCCTCCTAGCCAAGGGCATTCAGTACTTC. Encoded protein: CASSLDSTLLAKGIQYF.

The sample holds a few counts of this clone. The chain uses TRBV5-6 and TRBJ2-1, with D perhaps matching TRBD2 (6 bases). Trimming took 6 bases from V and 3 from J, leaving 19 bases between them. Germline V gives CDR1 SGHDT, CDR2 YYEEEE. The CDR3 has 16 residues. The CDR3 coding sequence is TGTGCCAGCACCGAAAAATGGAGGGCTGGCTACAATGAGCAGTTCTTC. Protein product: CASTEKWRAGYNEQFF.

The chain is built from TRBV29-1 and TRBJ2-7, with TRBD1 identical over 7 bases. The CDR3 consists of 16 residues. V was clipped by 3 bases and J by 0 bases; unmatched bases: 11. Germline lookup yields CDR1 SQVTM and CDR2 ANQGSEA. DNA for the CDR3: TGCAGCGTTGAGGGGACAGCCCAGTTCTTCTCCTACGAGCAGTACTTC. Its translation is CSVEGTAQFFSYEQYF.

The rearrangement links TRBV30 to TRBJ1-5; 7 nucleotides agree with TRBD1. The trim removed 3 bases at V and 7 bases at J, leaving 3 bases unmatched. CDR3 size: 12 residues. Germline lookup yields CDR1 GTSNPN and CDR2 SVGIG (reference sequence). CDR3 amino acids: CAWRQGNQPQHF. The CDR3 DNA follows: TGTGCCTGGAGACAGGGGAACCAGCCCCAGCATTTT.

The V and J genes are TRBV19 and TRBJ1-1; possible D gene TRBD1, 5 bases. Trimming stripped 2 bases from V and 1 base from J, with 14 bases between. The CDR3 covers 16 residues. The germline CDR1 and CDR2 sequences are LNHDA and SQIVND (reference sequence). The CDR3: CASSILGGAGNTEAFF. The CDR3 DNA sequence: TGTGCCAGTAGTATATTGGGAGGGGCGGGGAACACTGAAGCTTTCTTT. The whole variable domain, remainder taken from reference TRBV19 and TRBJ1-1, is DGGITQSPKYLFRKEGQNVTLSCEQNLNHDAMYWYRQDPGQGLRLIYYSQIVNDFQKGDIAEGYSVSREKKESFPLTVTSAQKNPTAFYLCASSILGGAGNTEAFFGQGTRLTVV.

The gene calls are TRBV7-9 and TRBJ1-4, with 8 bases identical to TRBD1. The CDR3 runs 15 residues. V shed 5 bases, J shed 7 bases, and the junction held 9 bases outside the gene matches. The germline gives CDR1 SEHNR, CDR2 FQNEAQ (reference sequence). The CDR3 loop is CASSGQGQASEKLFF. The DNA for the CDR3 is TGTGCCAGCAGCGGTCAGGGACAGGCAAGTGAAAAACTGTTTTTT.

This clone was detected only once. The chain couples TRBV25-1 to TRBJ2-5, with D perhaps matching TRBD1 (8 bases). The V end lost 5 bases, the J end lost 5 bases, and 21 bases lay between the germline ends. CDR1 and CDR2 from the germline V gene are MGHDK and SYGVNS. CDR3 length equals 16 residues. CDR3 in DNA: TGTGCCAGCAGTCCCCGGACAGGGAGGGGTGGGGAGACCCAGTACTTC. This codes for CASSPRTGRGGETQYF.

The V call is TRBV6-5, the J call TRBJ2-1; TRBD1 aligns across 7 bases. The CDR3 runs 14 residues. Germline V lookup: CDR1 MNHEY, CDR2 SVGAGI. Trimming removed 5 bases from V and 9 bases from J; junction bases left unmatched: 10. CDR3 amino acids: CASSRGPDRAEQFF. DNA for the CDR3: TGTGCCAGCAGTCGAGGACCCGACAGGGCTGAGCAGTTCTTC.

This sequence joins TRBV7-3 and TRBJ2-1, with 11 bases matching TRBD2. Germline CDR1 and CDR2: SGHTA and FQGTGA. V trimming: 3 bases; J trimming: 4 bases; junction bases outside the gene matches: 5. This CDR3 has 16 residues. Here the CDR3 reads CASSFIGTSGYNEQFF. The CDR3 DNA reads TGTGCCAGCAGCTTCATAGGGACTAGCGGATACAATGAGCAGTTCTTC.

Only one count was recorded for this clone. J is TRBJ1-1 and V is TRBV9; no reliable D call. V lost 3 bases and J lost 14, with 17 bases in between. Germline assignment: CDR1 SGDLS and CDR2 YYNGEE. The CDR3 runs to 12 residues. The chain's CDR3 is CASSARAEGVFF. As DNA, the CDR3 is TGTGCCAGCAGCGCCCGCGCGGAAGGTGTCTTCTTT.

This sequence joins TRBV6-5 and TRBJ2-5; 8 bases agree with TRBD2. Germline values: CDR1 MNHEY, CDR2 SVGAGI. J was trimmed by 2 bases and V by 5 bases; bases with no gene match: 4. The CDR3 is 14 amino acids. The CDR3 reads CASSAGRGQETQYF. The CDR3 region has the DNA TGTGCCAGCAGTGCCGGGAGGGGACAAGAGACCCAGTACTTC.

V usage is TRBV27 and J usage is TRBJ2-7; TRBD1 matches 7 bases. Per germline, CDR1 MNHEY and CDR2 SMNVEV (reference sequence). The CDR3 runs 15 residues. V lost 7 bases to trimming and J lost 1 base; unmatched junction nucleotides: 10. CDR3 sequence (DNA): TGTGCCAGCATGAAGACGGGACAGATATCCTACGAGCAGTACTTC. Its translation is CASMKTGQISYEQYF.

The rearrangement uses TRBV4-1 and TRBJ2-3, with D maybe TRBD2 (5 bases). V shed 2 bases and J shed 5 bases, with 20 bases lying between them. CDR1 is MGHRA, CDR2 YSYEKL, per germline. This CDR3 is built from 17 residues. The CDR3 region has the DNA TGCGCCAGCAGCCAAAGTGTACTAGTCTCAGGTGGAGATACGCAGTATTTT. This sequence encodes CASSQSVLVSGGDTQYF.

The rearrangement joins TRBV5-1 to TRBJ2-3; a weak D match, TRBD2 (5 bases). Trimming stripped 0 bases from V and 2 bases from J, with 13 bases between. The CDR3 consists of 16 residues. The germline V gene encodes CDR1 SGHRS and CDR2 YFSETQ. CDR3 bases: TGCGCCAGCAGCTTGGCCGGACTTCTTAACACAGATACGCAGTATTTT. Protein sequence: CASSLAGLLNTDTQYF.

The genes are TRBV2 and TRBJ2-3; D perhaps matches TRBD2 (5 bases). This CDR3 is built from 14 residues. The V end lost 8 bases, the J end lost 0 bases, and 12 bases lay between the germline ends. Germline assignment: CDR1 SNHLY and CDR2 FYNNEI. CDR3 amino acids: CASDYVPSTDTQYF. The CDR3 DNA sequence: TGTGCCAGCGACTACGTCCCAAGCACAGATACGCAGTATTTT.

The chain has TRBV10-3 and TRBJ2-5; D remains ambiguous. The DNA end is more similar to TRBJ2-7, so the J call may be wrong. Germline loops: CDR1 ENHRY, CDR2 SYGVKD. This CDR3 has 14 amino acids. Here the CDR3 DNA reads TGTGCCATCAGAGGCGGATCCATCGGGTACGAGCAGTACTTC. It codes for CAIRGGSIGYEQYF.

This chain connects TRBV27 to TRBJ2-1, with D perhaps matching TRBD2 (6 bases). With 1 base removed from V and 8 bases from J, the gap between germline ends came to 12 bases. The CDR3 totals 14 residues. Per the germline V gene, CDR1 is MNHEY and CDR2 is SMNVEV (reference sequence). Here the CDR3 DNA reads TGTGCCAGCAGTTTATGGGGGAGGTCGGATGAGCAGTTCTTC. Translation gives CASSLWGRSDEQFF.

This clone occurred a few times. This chain links TRBV6-1 with TRBJ2-7; 10 nucleotides align to TRBD2. The CDR3 is made up of 15 amino acids. V lost 4 bases, J lost 0 bases, and 3 bases stayed unmatched. Germline V CDR1 and CDR2: MNHNS, SASEGT. CDR3 in DNA: TGTGCCAGCAGTGTTAGCGGGGGGAGCTCCTACGAGCAGTACTTC. It codes for CASSVSGGSSYEQYF.

The rearrangement links TRBV27 to TRBJ2-1; 11 bases agree with TRBD2. The germline V gene encodes CDR1 MNHEY and CDR2 SMNVEV (reference sequence). The CDR3 totals 17 residues. Trimming cost V 4 bases and J 8 bases; bases outside gene matches: 13. The CDR3 is CASSSSPLAGEGYEQFF. DNA of the CDR3: TGTGCCAGCAGTTCCTCCCCACTAGCGGGAGAAGGATATGAGCAGTTCTTC.

In its sample, this clone was seen a few times. J is TRBJ2-4 and V is TRBV19, with 7 bases identical to TRBD1. CDR1 is LNHDA and CDR2 is SQIVND in the germline V gene (reference sequence). The length of the CDR3 is 14 residues. The V and J ends lost 4 bases and 10 bases, in that order; junction bases with no gene match: 10. CDR3 DNA: TGTGCCAGTAGTAGGACAGGTCTCCTCGGTATTCAGTACTTC. Encoded protein: CASSRTGLLGIQYF.

This clone showed up just a few times. The CDR3 here is CASRLDRSEQYF. Here the CDR3 DNA reads TGTGCCAGCAGGTTGGACAGGTCGGAGCAGTACTTC. The V and J genes are TRBV25-1 and TRBJ2-7; TRBD1 matches 7 bases. The CDR3 covers 12 residues. Trimming took 6 bases from V and 7 from J; bases not matched to a gene: 6. Germline-derived CDR1 and CDR2 are MGHDK and SYGVNS.